The clone carrying this TCR beta chain was picked up a small number of times. This sample was included in a study of T-cell reconstitution after alpha-beta-depleted transplantation in children. Germline V gene data show CDR1 as SGHAT and CDR2 as FQNNGV. After removal of 5 bases from V and 5 bases from J, the junction contained 13 bases not matched to a gene. The CDR3 sequence is 18 residues long. Library preparation (for TCRbeta) was performed with unique molecular identifiers. TCRdb re-derived calls from the PCR reads in MiXCR, one entry per CDR3 protein. The sample includes 350,000 to 400,000 distinct CDR3 sequences, around 21% of them seen just once.

Sequencing was performed on PBMCs from the stem cell graft donor, taken from the stem cell graft. The receptor was derived from a human donor who donated a stem cell graft to a child with acute myeloid leukemia. The gene calls are TRBV11-2 and TRBJ2-7; the match to TRBD2 covers 15 bases. In DNA form, the CDR3 reads TGTGCCAGCAGCACTCGGACTAGCGGGAGGGCCGAGTCTCACGAGCAGTACTTC. It specifies CASSTRTSGRAESHEQYF.